This TCR beta chain was identified in a study of Ad26.COV2.S vaccination and SARS-CoV-2 variants. For the study at large: Once or twice, 56 days apart, Ad26.COV2.S was delivered intramuscularly.

Assay: immunoSEQ multiplex PCR; the TCRdb copy retains only in-frame clones and omits some. This table holds some 500,000 clones, approximately 92% found once. Overall study findings and caveats: Whether participants received vaccine or placebo, their non-spike TCR breadth was similar. Vaccine recipients had higher spike-specific TCR breadth than placebo recipients.

The CDR3 covers 15 residues. Germline V gives CDR1 SGHKS, CDR2 YYEKEE (reference sequence). V was clipped by 1 base and J by 0 bases, with 8 bases between them. The sample's treatment: about 20 received Ad26.COV2.S at low or high dose, single or two shots; 5 received placebo; per-sample allocation not given. At day 63 after the first vaccine or placebo injection, samples were drawn. The vaccine delivered Wuhan-strain SARS-CoV-2 spike through an Ad26 vector. Note on this clone: Its specificity is not known.

The rearrangement links TRBV5-5 to TRBJ2-1; D call uncertain. This specimen was peripheral blood, taken in a trial of Ad26.COV2.S vaccine versus placebo. The receptor was derived from a person aged 18-60 years who received the Ad26.COV2.S COVID-19 vaccine or a placebo. CDR3 protein: CASSLIVGSYNEQFF. The DNA for the CDR3 is TGTGCCAGCAGCTTGATCGTGGGCTCCTACAATGAGCAGTTCTTC.